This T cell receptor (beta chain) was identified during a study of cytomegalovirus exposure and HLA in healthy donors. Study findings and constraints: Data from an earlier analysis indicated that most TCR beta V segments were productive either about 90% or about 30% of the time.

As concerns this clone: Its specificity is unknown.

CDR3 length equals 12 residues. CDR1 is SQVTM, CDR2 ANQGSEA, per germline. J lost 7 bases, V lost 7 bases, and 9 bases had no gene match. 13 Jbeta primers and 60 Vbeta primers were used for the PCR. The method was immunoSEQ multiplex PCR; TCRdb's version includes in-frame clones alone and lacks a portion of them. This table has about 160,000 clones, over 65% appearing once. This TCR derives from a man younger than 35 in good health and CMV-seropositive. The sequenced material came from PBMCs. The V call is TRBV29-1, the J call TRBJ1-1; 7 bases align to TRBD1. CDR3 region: CSGAGQEGEAFF. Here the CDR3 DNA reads TGCAGCGGGGCCGGACAGGAGGGTGAAGCTTTCTTT.